The clone carrying this T cell receptor beta chain occurred many times. Its antigen is still unknown. The sample is drawn from a study of T-cell reconstitution after alpha-beta-depleted transplantation in children. Overall study results and limits: T-cell counts and diversity at one year following transplant were attributed mainly to newly produced T cells. About two months after transplant, alpha-beta T cells reportedly came from several hundred expanded graft clones. Recipient T cells and thymic progenitors that survived gave rise to the high TCRbeta diversity observed at day 60 in some patients.

V was cut by 0 bases and J by 6 bases, with 27 bases left in between. The germline gives CDR1 DFQATT, CDR2 SNEGSKA (reference sequence). This CDR3 has 20 residues. Preparation of the TCRbeta library was carried out with unique molecular identifiers. Using its own MiXCR run on the PCR reads, TCRdb lists one record per CDR3 protein. The sample carries roughly 300,000 distinct CDR3 sequences, more than 9% recorded once. The chain joins TRBV20-1 to TRBJ1-6; D may be TRBD1 (6 bases). The source material was peripheral blood, sampled 180 days after TCRalphabeta/CD19-depleted stem cell transplant. The source is a male patient aged 2 to 10 who had a stem cell transplant for chronic granulomatous disease, so the T cells may come from the graft donor. In nucleotides, the CDR3 is TGCAGTGCTAGAGATGTTGTACGGGGGCCCCTAAACTGGGTTAATTCACCCCTCCACTTT. Its protein product is CSARDVVRGPLNWVNSPLHF.